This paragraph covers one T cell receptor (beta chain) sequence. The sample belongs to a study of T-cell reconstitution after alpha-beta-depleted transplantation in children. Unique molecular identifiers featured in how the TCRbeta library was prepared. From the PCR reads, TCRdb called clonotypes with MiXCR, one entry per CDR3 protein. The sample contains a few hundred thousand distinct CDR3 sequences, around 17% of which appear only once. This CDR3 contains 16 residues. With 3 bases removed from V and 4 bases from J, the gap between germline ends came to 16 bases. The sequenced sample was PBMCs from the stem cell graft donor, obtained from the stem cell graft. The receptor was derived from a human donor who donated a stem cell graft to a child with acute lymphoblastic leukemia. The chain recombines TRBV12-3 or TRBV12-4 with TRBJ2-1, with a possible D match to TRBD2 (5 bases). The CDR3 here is CASSFPGLGAYNEQFF. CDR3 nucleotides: TGTGCCAGCAGTTTCCCCGGGTTGGGAGCATACAATGAGCAGTTCTTC.